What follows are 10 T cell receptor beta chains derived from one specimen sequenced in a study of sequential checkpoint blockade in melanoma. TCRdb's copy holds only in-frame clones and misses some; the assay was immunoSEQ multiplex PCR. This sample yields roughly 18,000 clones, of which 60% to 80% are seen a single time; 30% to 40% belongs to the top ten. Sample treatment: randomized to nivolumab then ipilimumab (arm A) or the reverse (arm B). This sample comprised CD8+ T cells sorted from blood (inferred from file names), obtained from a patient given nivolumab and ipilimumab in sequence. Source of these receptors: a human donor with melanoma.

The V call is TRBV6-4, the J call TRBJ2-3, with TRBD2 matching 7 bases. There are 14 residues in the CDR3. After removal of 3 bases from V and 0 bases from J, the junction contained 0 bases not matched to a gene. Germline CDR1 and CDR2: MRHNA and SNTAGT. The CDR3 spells CASSEAGSTDTQYF. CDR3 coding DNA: TGTGCCAGCAGTGAAGCGGGGAGCACAGATACGCAGTATTTT.

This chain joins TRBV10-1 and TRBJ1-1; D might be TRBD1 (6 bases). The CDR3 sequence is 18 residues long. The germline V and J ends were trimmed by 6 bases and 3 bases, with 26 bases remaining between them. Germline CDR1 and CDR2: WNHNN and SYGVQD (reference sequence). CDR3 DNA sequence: TGCGCCAGCAGACATAAGCTAAACAGGGCCCCCATGGACACTGAAGCTTTCTTT. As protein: CASRHKLNRAPMDTEAFF.

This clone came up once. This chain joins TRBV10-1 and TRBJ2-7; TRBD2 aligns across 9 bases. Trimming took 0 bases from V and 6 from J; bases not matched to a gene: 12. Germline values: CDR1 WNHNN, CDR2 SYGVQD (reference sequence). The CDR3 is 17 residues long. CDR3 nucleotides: TGCGCCAGCAGTGAGTCGATCGGGTTAGCGGGAGTTTTCGAGCAGTACTTC. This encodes CASSESIGLAGVFEQYF.

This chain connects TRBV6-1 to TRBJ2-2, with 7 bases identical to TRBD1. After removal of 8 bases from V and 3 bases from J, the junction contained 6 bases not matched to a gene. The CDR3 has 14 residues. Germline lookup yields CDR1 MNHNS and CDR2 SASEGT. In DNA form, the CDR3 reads TGTGCCAGCCAACATGGGACAGACACCGGGGAGCTGTTTTTT. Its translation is CASQHGTDTGELFF.

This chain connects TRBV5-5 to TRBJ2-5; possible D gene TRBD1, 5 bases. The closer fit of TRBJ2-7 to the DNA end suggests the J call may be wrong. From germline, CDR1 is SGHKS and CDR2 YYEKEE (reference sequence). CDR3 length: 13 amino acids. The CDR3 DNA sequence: TGTGCCAGCAGCTCGGACAAGCCCTACGAGCAGTACTTC. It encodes CASSSDKPYEQYF.

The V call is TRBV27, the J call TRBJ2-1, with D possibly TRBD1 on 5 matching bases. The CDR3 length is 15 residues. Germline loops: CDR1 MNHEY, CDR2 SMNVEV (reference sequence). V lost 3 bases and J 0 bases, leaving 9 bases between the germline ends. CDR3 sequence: CASSFGANSYNEQFF. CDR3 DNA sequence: TGTGCCAGCAGTTTTGGGGCGAACTCCTACAATGAGCAGTTCTTC.

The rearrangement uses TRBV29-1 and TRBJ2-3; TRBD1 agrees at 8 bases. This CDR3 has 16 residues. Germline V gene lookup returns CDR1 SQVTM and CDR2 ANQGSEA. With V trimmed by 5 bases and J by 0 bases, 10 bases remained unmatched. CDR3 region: CSVIIPGQESTDTQYF. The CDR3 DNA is TGCAGCGTTATCATACCGGGACAGGAGAGCACAGATACGCAGTATTTT.

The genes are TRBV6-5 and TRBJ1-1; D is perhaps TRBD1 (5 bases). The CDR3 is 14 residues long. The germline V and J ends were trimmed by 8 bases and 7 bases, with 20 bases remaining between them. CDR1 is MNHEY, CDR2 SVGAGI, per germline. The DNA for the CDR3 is TGTGCCAGCTACCCTCTCCAAAGGGGCGGTGAAGCTTTCTTT. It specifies CASYPLQRGGEAFF.

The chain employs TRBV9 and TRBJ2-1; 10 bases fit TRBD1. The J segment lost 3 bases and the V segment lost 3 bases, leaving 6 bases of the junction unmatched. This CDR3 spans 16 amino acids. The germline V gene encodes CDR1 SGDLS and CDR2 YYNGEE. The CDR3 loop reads CASSGPRTGGYNEQFF. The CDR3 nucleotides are TGTGCCAGCAGCGGCCCCAGGACAGGGGGCTACAATGAGCAGTTCTTC.

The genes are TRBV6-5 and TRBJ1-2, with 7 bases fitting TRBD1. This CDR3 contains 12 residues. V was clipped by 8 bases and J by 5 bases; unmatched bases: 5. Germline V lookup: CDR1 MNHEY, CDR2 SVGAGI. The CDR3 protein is CASHTGDYGYTF. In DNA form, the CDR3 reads TGTGCCAGCCATACAGGGGATTATGGCTACACCTTC.